This entry lists 11 T cell receptor beta chains sequenced from one sample in a study of shared clonotypes between healthy human individuals. Repertoires were generated with immunoSEQ multiplex PCR, while TCRdb's copy carries only in-frame clones and drops some. The sample includes roughly 1,000,000 clones, about 80% of them seen just once. Sequenced sample: memory CD4+ T cells from PBMCs. The subset denotes: CD45RA-negative fraction. Receptors originate from a young man in good health. Some clones in this sample may be carry-over from other donors' samples.

This clone was detected only a few times. This chain uses TRBV7-2 with TRBJ1-2; 8 bases are a match to TRBD1. CDR1 and CDR2 from the germline V gene are SGHTA and FQGNSA. V was clipped by 2 bases and J by 0 bases; unmatched bases: 2. The CDR3 loop spans 15 amino acids. CDR3 amino acids: CASSLRTGTNYGYTF. The CDR3 DNA reads TGTGCCAGCAGCTTAAGGACAGGGACTAACTATGGCTACACCTTC.

In DNA form, the CDR3 reads TGTGCCAGCAGCTTACCGGGTACGAGGGAAAAACTGTTTTTT. It specifies CASSLPGTREKLFF. The gene calls are TRBV7-9 and TRBJ1-4; D gene unclear. The CDR3 is made up of 14 amino acids. CDR1 and CDR2 from the germline V gene are SEHNR and FQNEAQ (reference sequence). The V end was cut by 2 bases, the J end by 8 bases, with 12 bases between.

This clone was seen a few times. The V call is TRBV29-1, the J call TRBJ2-3, with a tentative D call TRBD2 (5 bases). CDR1 and CDR2 from the germline V gene are SQVTM and ANQGSEA. There are 12 residues in the CDR3. The V end lost 2 bases, the J end lost 7 bases, and 10 bases lay between the germline ends. Written as DNA, the CDR3 is TGCAGCGTTGAACTAGCCGGGTATACGCAGTATTTT. Its protein is CSVELAGYTQYF.

J is TRBJ2-3 and V is TRBV7-2, with D perhaps matching TRBD1 (6 bases). CDR1 is SGHTA and CDR2 is FQGNSA in the germline V gene. The CDR3 runs 15 residues. V was clipped by 5 bases and J by 14 bases, with 26 bases between them. The DNA of the CDR3 is TGTGCCAGCAGCACAGGGCTTCTAGTCCAAGCTGTGGGGTATTTT. Translating it yields CASSTGLLVQAVGYF.

As DNA, the CDR3 is TGCGCCAGCAGCCAGGACAGGGGTAGCAATCAGCCCCAGCATTTT. It yields the protein CASSQDRGSNQPQHF. The chain combines TRBV4-1 with TRBJ1-5; TRBD1 matches 9 bases. This CDR3 contains 15 residues. Germline lookup yields CDR1 MGHRA and CDR2 YSYEKL. The trim removed 3 bases at V and 0 bases at J, leaving 0 bases unmatched.

The chain joins TRBV5-1 to TRBJ1-2; D is unresolved. CDR3 length: 12 amino acids. CDR1 and CDR2 from the germline V gene are SGHRS and YFSETQ. Deletions cut 5 bases from V and 4 bases from J, with 9 bases between. CDR3 sequence reads: CASRDGPYGYTF. In nucleotides, the CDR3 is TGCGCCAGCAGAGACGGACCCTATGGCTACACCTTC.

The gene calls are TRBV29-1 and TRBJ1-5, with TRBD1 identical over 8 bases. The V and J ends lost 7 bases and 5 bases, in that order; junction bases with no gene match: 16. Germline CDR1 and CDR2: SQVTM and ANQGSEA. The CDR3 loop spans 16 amino acids. CDR3 sequence reads: CSASRLTGEQYQPQHF. The CDR3 coding sequence is TGCAGCGCCTCAAGGCTGACAGGGGAGCAATATCAGCCCCAGCATTTT.

This rearrangement joins TRBV27 to TRBJ2-1, with 8 bases lining up with TRBD1. Germline trimming cut 0 bases from V and 14 bases from J; bases unmatched to any gene: 6. CDR1 and CDR2 from the germline V gene are MNHEY and SMNVEV (reference sequence). This CDR3 has 13 residues. Here the CDR3 reads CASSLSQGALEFF. DNA for the CDR3: TGTGCCAGCAGTTTATCCCAGGGGGCTTTGGAGTTCTTC.

The V call is TRBV10-3, the J call TRBJ1-2; 9 positions agree with TRBD1. Looked up from germline, CDR1 is ENHRY and CDR2 is SYGVKD. The CDR3 extends over 13 amino acids. The junction had 8 bases not matched to a gene; V was cut back by 10 bases and J by 5 bases. CDR3 DNA: TGTGCCAACCGGGACAGGGTGGGATATGGCTACACCTTC. The encoded protein is CANRDRVGYGYTF.

The chain is built from TRBV5-1 and TRBJ1-6; D call uncertain. Germline values: CDR1 SGHRS, CDR2 YFSETQ. CDR3 length equals 13 residues. V was trimmed by 4 bases and J by 3 bases, leaving 5 bases between them. DNA of the CDR3: TGCGCCAGCAGCAGAAACTATAATTCACCCCTCCACTTT. This codes for CASSRNYNSPLHF.

The rearrangement joins TRBV2 to TRBJ2-7, with 10 bases that match TRBD1. The germline V gene encodes CDR1 SNHLY and CDR2 FYNNEI. The CDR3 totals 15 residues. The trim removed 6 bases at V and 6 bases at J, leaving 11 bases unmatched. CDR3 in DNA: TGTGCCAGCAGGGGGACGGGGACAGGGGCATCCGAGCAGTACTTC. Its protein is CASRGTGTGASEQYF.